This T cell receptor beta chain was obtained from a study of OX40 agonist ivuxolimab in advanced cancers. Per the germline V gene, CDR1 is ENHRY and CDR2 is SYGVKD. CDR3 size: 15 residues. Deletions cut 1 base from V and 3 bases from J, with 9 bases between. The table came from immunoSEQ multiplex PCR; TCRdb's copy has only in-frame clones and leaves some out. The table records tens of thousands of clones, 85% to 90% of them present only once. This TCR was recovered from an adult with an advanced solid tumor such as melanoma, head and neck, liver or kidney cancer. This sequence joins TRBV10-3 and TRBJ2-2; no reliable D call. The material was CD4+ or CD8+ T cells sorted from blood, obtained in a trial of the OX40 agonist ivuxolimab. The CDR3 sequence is CAISELGPDTGELFF. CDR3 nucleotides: TGTGCCATCAGTGAGTTAGGGCCCGACACCGGGGAGCTGTTTTTT.